The 30 T cell receptor beta chains below were found in one sample sequenced in a study of blood T cell repertoires in COVID-19 (dated by TCRdb to 2018 to 2020). Library creation used the immunoSEQ multiplex PCR assay. Drawn from immuneACCESS, this table holds only the in-frame rearrangements with V and J called that TCRdb kept. Clones are partly lost; checked studies trace under half to an unresolved V gene and leave the rest unexplained. The sample records 250,000 to 350,000 clones, roughly 90% of which are singletons. The biggest ten clones account for 3% of the sample. Sample: PBMCs or T cells enriched from blood (not recorded which). These receptors came from a woman aged 45 to 65 who had recovered from COVID-19.

The chain has TRBV28 and TRBJ1-2, with TRBD1 identical over 10 bases. Trimming at V came to 8 bases and at J to 6 bases, leaving 3 bases not matched to a gene. From germline, CDR1 is MDHEN and CDR2 SYDVKM. CDR3 length: 12 residues. The CDR3 nucleotides read TGTGCCAGCGACAGGGGGCCTCATGGCTACACCTTC. Its translation: CASDRGPHGYTF.

The chain joins TRBV28 to TRBJ1-6, with 9 positions matching TRBD1. Germline lookup yields CDR1 MDHEN and CDR2 SYDVKM. V shed 6 bases, J shed 6 bases, and the junction held 9 bases outside the gene matches. The CDR3 spans 16 residues. The CDR3 DNA reads TGTGCCAGCAGCCCGGCAACAGGGGGCCCTAATTCACCCCTCCACTTT. This translates into CASSPATGGPNSPLHF.

The rearrangement links TRBV18 to TRBJ1-1; D uncertain. Germline values: CDR1 KGHSH, CDR2 LQKENI. The CDR3 is made up of 14 amino acids. The V end was cut by 3 bases, the J end by 1 base, with 9 bases between. Here the CDR3 reads CASSPQEGNTEAFF. Here the CDR3 DNA reads TGTGCCAGCTCACCTCAGGAGGGGAACACTGAAGCTTTCTTT.

This rearrangement joins TRBV4-1 to TRBJ1-2, with D possibly being TRBD1 (6 bases). The CDR3 consists of 15 residues. CDR1 is MGHRA, CDR2 YSYEKL, per germline. The V end was cut by 3 bases, the J end by 5 bases, with 16 bases between. This CDR3 reads CASSHPGQTTYGYTF. CDR3 DNA: TGCGCCAGCAGCCATCCTGGACAGACAACTTATGGCTACACCTTC.

The rearrangement uses TRBV10-3 and TRBJ2-7; D is unresolved. The CDR3 loop spans 12 amino acids. Germline CDR1 and CDR2: ENHRY and SYGVKD. Trimming removed 4 bases at V and 0 bases at J, with 4 bases between. CDR3 sequence reads: CAISASSYEQYF. The CDR3 region has the DNA TGTGCCATCAGTGCCAGCTCCTACGAGCAGTACTTC.

The chain combines TRBV4-3 with TRBJ1-2; 8 bases map to TRBD1. J gave up 0 bases and V 1 base, and 4 bases lay outside the gene matches. The length of the CDR3 is 16 residues. Germline V gene lookup returns CDR1 LGHNA and CDR2 YSLEER. The CDR3 nucleotides read TGCGCCAGCAGCCAAGTGACAGGGGCCTCTAACTATGGCTACACCTTC. Translation gives CASSQVTGASNYGYTF.

This sequence joins TRBV7-3 and TRBJ1-1; the D is unclear. Germline V gene sequence: CDR1 SGHTA, CDR2 FQGTGA. The CDR3 sequence is 13 residues long. Trimming stripped 5 bases from V and 1 base from J, with 8 bases between. The CDR3 loop is CASSRTANTEAFF. The CDR3 nucleotides read TGTGCCAGCAGCCGAACAGCGAACACTGAAGCTTTCTTT.

The chain couples TRBV13 to TRBJ2-1; 8 bases line up with TRBD1. Losses at the gene ends were 4 bases for V and 7 bases for J; bases not matched to a gene: 0. Germline V gives CDR1 PRHDT, CDR2 FYEKMQ (reference sequence). The CDR3 spans 12 residues. CDR3 loop: CASSYRGNEQFF. The CDR3 coding sequence is TGTGCCAGCAGCTACAGGGGGAATGAGCAGTTCTTC.

This clone appeared a few times. This chain links TRBV5-1 with TRBJ2-2; D is uncertain. Germline V lookup: CDR1 SGHRS, CDR2 YFSETQ. The CDR3 spans 14 residues. V was shortened by 4 bases and J by 0 bases, with 7 bases between the two germline ends. The chain's CDR3 is CASSDLPNTGELFF. Here the CDR3 DNA reads TGCGCCAGCAGCGACTTGCCGAACACCGGGGAGCTGTTTTTT.

The chain uses TRBV24-1 and TRBJ1-2; 10 positions match TRBD1. This CDR3 has 13 amino acids. The V gene end was trimmed by 5 bases and the J gene end by 8 bases; junction bases not matched to a gene: 4. Germline V lookup: CDR1 KGHDR, CDR2 SFDVKD. The CDR3 bases are TGTGCCACCAGTGGTGGGACAGGGGTCGGCTACACCTTC. Translated: CATSGGTGVGYTF.

This clone was seen once. This chain connects TRBV6-5 to TRBJ2-7; 13 bases line up with TRBD2. This CDR3 is 15 amino acids long. Germline V gene data show CDR1 as MNHEY and CDR2 as SVGAGI. V shed 6 bases and J 3 bases; nucleotides not matched to a gene: 5. This chain's CDR3 is CASRSGTSGIYEQYF. The DNA for the CDR3 is TGTGCCAGCAGGTCCGGGACTAGCGGGATCTACGAGCAGTACTTC.

The gene calls are TRBV5-3 and TRBJ2-1; 14 bases line up with TRBD2. TRBV5-3 counts as an open reading frame of uncertain function. Losses at the gene ends were 4 bases for V and 4 bases for J; bases not matched to a gene: 10. The CDR3 runs to 18 residues. CDR3: CARSSYGTSGSIYNEQFF. As DNA, the CDR3 is TGTGCCAGAAGCAGCTACGGGACTAGCGGGAGTATATACAATGAGCAGTTCTTC.

The V and J genes are TRBV25-1 and TRBJ2-1; 11 bases align to TRBD2. The CDR3 is made up of 11 amino acids. V shed 9 bases and J 13 bases; nucleotides not matched to a gene: 5. Germline-derived CDR1 and CDR2 are MGHDK and SYGVNS. CDR3 region: CASKLAGEQFF. CDR3 DNA sequence: TGTGCCAGTAAACTAGCGGGAGAACAGTTCTTC.

The rearrangement links TRBV28 to TRBJ2-7; 8 positions agree with TRBD2. Germline trimming cut 7 bases from V and 4 bases from J; bases unmatched to any gene: 6. Germline CDR1 reads MDHEN; CDR2 reads SYDVKM. CDR3 size: 13 residues. The CDR3 reads CASISGGGYEQYF. CDR3 in DNA: TGTGCCAGCATATCGGGAGGGGGTTACGAGCAGTACTTC.

The rearrangement links TRBV30 to TRBJ2-1, with D tentatively TRBD2 (5 bases). Trimming removed 0 bases at V and 5 bases at J, with 17 bases between. The germline CDR1 and CDR2 sequences are GTSNPN and SVGIG (reference sequence). This CDR3 is 16 amino acids long. CDR3 in amino acids: CAWSVLGRGTDNEQFF. As DNA, the CDR3 is TGTGCCTGGAGTGTTTTGGGTCGGGGTACAGACAATGAGCAGTTCTTC. Filled out from reference TRBV30 and TRBJ2-1, the complete variable domain reads SQTIHQWPATLVQPVGSPLSLECTVEGTSNPNLYWYRQAAGRGLQLLFYSVGIGQISSEVPQNLSASRPQDRQFILSSKKLLLSDSGFYLCAWSVLGRGTDNEQFFGPGTRLTVL.

This chain uses TRBV11-3 with TRBJ2-4; the D gene is possibly TRBD2 (6 bases). The V gene lost 0 bases and the J gene lost 0 bases, with 27 bases spanning the gap. Per germline, CDR1 SGHNT and CDR2 YENEEA. This CDR3 spans 22 amino acids. As DNA, the CDR3 is TGTGCCAGCAGCTTAGAAAAGGGGCAGTTGGAGGGGCGTAATCTAGCCAAAAACATTCAGTACTTC. Translation gives CASSLEKGQLEGRNLAKNIQYF.

CDR3 DNA sequence: TGCGCCAGCAGGGGACAGAACACAGATACGCAGTATTTT. It specifies CASRGQNTDTQYF. The chain employs TRBV10-1 and TRBJ2-3; 7 positions match TRBD1. The CDR3 is made up of 13 amino acids. Germline CDR1 is WNHNN and CDR2 is SYGVQD (reference sequence). V lost 6 bases to trimming and J lost 2 bases; unmatched junction nucleotides: 2.

This clone was picked up one time. The gene calls are TRBV6-6 and TRBJ2-2; D not certain. Trimming took 1 base from V and 4 from J, leaving 7 bases between them. Germline V lookup: CDR1 MNHNY, CDR2 SVGAGI (reference sequence). CDR3 length: 14 amino acids. This CDR3 reads CASSYWASTGELFF. CDR3 nucleotide sequence: TGTGCCAGCAGTTACTGGGCTTCCACCGGGGAGCTGTTTTTT.

The CDR3 nucleotides are TGTGCCAGTAGCGGGGCAGCGGGAGTGGCTGAGACCCAGTACTTC. The encoded protein is CASSGAAGVAETQYF. This chain connects TRBV19 to TRBJ2-5; 8 bases match TRBD2. The CDR3 loop spans 15 amino acids. Losses at the gene ends were 6 bases for V and 5 bases for J; bases not matched to a gene: 11. Per the germline V gene, CDR1 is LNHDA and CDR2 is SQIVND (reference sequence).

This clone appeared a few times. This chain links TRBV28 with TRBJ1-2, with unresolved D. The CDR3 covers 15 residues. Germline V lookup: CDR1 MDHEN, CDR2 SYDVKM. V lost 4 bases, J lost 0 bases, and 12 bases lay in between. This CDR3 reads CASSSWASANYGYTF. The CDR3 nucleotides read TGTGCCAGCAGTTCATGGGCCTCAGCTAACTATGGCTACACCTTC.

Note on this clone: Distinct nucleotide sequences in the sample also encode this CDR3. The gene calls are TRBV7-2 and TRBJ2-3; D is uncertain. The CDR3 totals 13 residues. The V and J ends lost 3 bases and 6 bases respectively, with 10 bases between them. From germline, CDR1 is SGHTA and CDR2 FQGNSA. The CDR3 sequence: CASSLQFLDTQYF. The CDR3 nucleotides are TGTGCCAGCAGCTTGCAGTTTTTGGATACGCAGTATTTT.

In regard to this clone: Other DNA sequences in this sample translate to the same CDR3. V and J are TRBV5-1 and TRBJ1-3; D is ambiguous. Per germline, CDR1 SGHRS and CDR2 YFSETQ. V lost 1 base, J lost 0 bases, and 8 bases lay in between. The CDR3 has 15 residues. CDR3 sequence (DNA): TGCGCCAGCAGCTTGACAGTAAGCTCTGGAAACACCATATATTTT. The encoded protein is CASSLTVSSGNTIYF.

The chain employs TRBV5-4 and TRBJ2-2, with 7 bases aligning to TRBD1. The CDR3 length is 15 residues. Trimming cost V 4 bases and J 6 bases; bases outside gene matches: 9. CDR1 is SGHNT, CDR2 YYREEE, per germline (reference sequence). This chain's CDR3 is CASSEGDRVAGELFF. The DNA for the CDR3 is TGTGCCAGCAGCGAAGGTGACAGGGTCGCCGGGGAGCTGTTTTTT.

The chain employs TRBV5-4 and TRBJ1-1; tentatively, D is TRBD1 (6 bases). Germline CDR1 and CDR2: SGHNT and YYREEE (reference sequence). The CDR3 has 16 residues. V was cut by 4 bases and J by 0 bases, with 16 bases left in between. CDR3 sequence reads: CASSDDDRPMNTEAFF. CDR3 sequence (DNA): TGTGCCAGCAGCGACGACGACAGGCCCATGAACACTGAAGCTTTCTTT.

This CDR3 is CASSIDPPQANYGYTF. CDR3 sequence (DNA): TGTGCCAGTAGTATAGATCCCCCACAGGCGAACTATGGCTACACCTTC. V usage is TRBV19 and J usage is TRBJ1-2; TRBD1 might be the D (5 bases). V dropped 0 bases and J dropped 2 bases, with 13 bases sitting between them. The V gene's germline CDR1 is LNHDA and CDR2 SQIVND (reference sequence). The CDR3 is made up of 16 amino acids.

The V and J genes are TRBV7-2 and TRBJ1-1; 9 nucleotides agree with TRBD1. Germline V gene lookup returns CDR1 SGHTA and CDR2 FQGNSA. This CDR3 has 14 amino acids. The trim removed 4 bases at V and 6 bases at J, leaving 6 bases unmatched. The DNA for the CDR3 is TGTGCCAGCAGCTCCGGGACAGGGTTCCCTGAAGCTTTCTTT. The encoded protein is CASSSGTGFPEAFF.

There are many counts of this clone. V usage is TRBV28 and J usage is TRBJ1-5, with D unclear. The CDR3 sequence is 13 residues long. V lost 8 bases and J 7 bases, leaving 15 bases between the germline ends. Germline CDR1 reads MDHEN; CDR2 reads SYDVKM. The CDR3 DNA reads as TGTGCCAGCTCATCGAGGTCTTGGCAGCCCCAGCATTTT. Translated, it gives CASSSRSWQPQHF.

The V gene is TRBV7-2, the J gene TRBJ1-6; no clear D. The CDR3 covers 15 residues. V shed 5 bases and J shed 7 bases, with 15 bases lying between them. Germline V gene lookup returns CDR1 SGHTA and CDR2 FQGNSA. The CDR3 DNA is TGTGCCAGCAGCCAAAGTTTCTCCGGGAATTCACCCCTCCACTTT. Translation: CASSQSFSGNSPLHF.

The J gene is TRBJ2-3, the V gene TRBV7-3; D gene ambiguous. V shed 1 base and J shed 3 bases, with 8 bases lying between them. The germline V gene has CDR1 SGHTA and CDR2 FQGTGA. CDR3 length equals 14 residues. The CDR3 reads CASSLMLGTDTQYF. CDR3 sequence (DNA): TGTGCCAGCAGCTTAATGCTCGGGACAGATACGCAGTATTTT.

The chain couples TRBV25-1 to TRBJ2-5, with 9 bases fitting TRBD1. The V gene end was trimmed by 2 bases and the J gene end by 5 bases; junction bases not matched to a gene: 9. Germline V lookup: CDR1 MGHDK, CDR2 SYGVNS. The CDR3 loop spans 16 amino acids. In DNA form, the CDR3 reads TGTGCCAGCAGTGAACTTGACAGGGGGGGTCCTGAGACCCAGTACTTC. The encoded protein is CASSELDRGGPETQYF.